This T cell receptor (beta chain) was identified in a study of Tregs in tolerant kidney transplant recipients. Findings and caveats of the study: Activated donor B cell expansion appeared to reveal the most relevant donor-specific TCRbeta repertoire. This study did not directly address biological reproducibility. Few patients were studied, so findings need validation in larger groups.

Unstimulated Tregs (CD4+CD25+CD127-) and CD4+CD25- non-Tregs were sorted from PBMCs. Profiled with immunoSEQ multiplex PCR; TCRdb holds only in-frame clones, not every one. The table includes tens of thousands of clones, 84% detected once. Comments on this clone: Its matching antigen is unknown.

CDR1 SEHNR and CDR2 FQNEAQ come from the germline V gene (reference sequence). The CDR3 is 15 residues long. V lost 5 bases to trimming and J lost 6 bases; unmatched junction nucleotides: 3. The TCR sequence derives from a human donor in good health. Sequenced sample: CD4+ T cells from blood. The chain links TRBV7-9 to TRBJ2-1; 14 nucleotides line up with TRBD2. The CDR3 here is CASSKTSGRANEQFF. The DNA for the CDR3 is TGTGCCAGCAGCAAGACTAGCGGGAGGGCCAATGAGCAGTTCTTC.